The next 10 T cell receptor beta chains were all read from a single sample in a study of OX40 agonist ivuxolimab in advanced cancers. This table comes from immunoSEQ multiplex PCR, and its TCRdb copy is limited to in-frame clones, with some not included. The sample contains fewer than 25,000 clones, more than 80% of which appear only once. The specimen comprised CD4+ or CD8+ T cells sorted from blood, sampled in a trial of the OX40 agonist ivuxolimab. The receptor set was obtained from an adult with an advanced solid tumor such as melanoma, head and neck, liver or kidney cancer.

The rearrangement uses TRBV9 and TRBJ2-7; 7 bases map to TRBD1. CDR1 is SGDLS, CDR2 YYNGEE, per germline. The CDR3 runs to 15 residues. Trimming took 0 bases from V and 2 from J; bases not matched to a gene: 5. CDR3 coding DNA: TGTGCCAGCAGCGTAGGGGACAGAAGGGCCTACGAGCAGTACTTC. This encodes CASSVGDRRAYEQYF.

Only one count was recorded for this clone. The CDR3 region has the DNA TGTGCCAGCAGTGAATTGAACAGTCTCGTTGACGAGCAGTACTTC. Protein: CASSELNSLVDEQYF. The chain recombines TRBV6-1 with TRBJ2-7; no definite D call. The CDR3 sequence is 15 residues long. V was clipped by 2 bases and J by 5 bases, with 16 bases between them. Per germline, CDR1 MNHNS and CDR2 SASEGT.

This chain uses TRBV20-1 with TRBJ2-5, with TRBD2 as a possible D gene (5 bases). The ends were cut back, 6 bases at V and 3 bases at J, with 5 bases in the middle. This CDR3 is 10 amino acids long. The V gene's germline CDR1 is DFQATT and CDR2 SNEGSKA (reference sequence). In DNA form, the CDR3 reads TGCAGTGCGGGAGAAGAGACCCAGTACTTC. Translation gives CSAGEETQYF.

The chain joins TRBV10-3 to TRBJ1-4; the D gene is possibly TRBD1 (5 bases). The germline CDR1 and CDR2 sequences are ENHRY and SYGVKD. The V end lost 10 bases, the J end lost 0 bases, and 9 bases lay between the germline ends. The CDR3 covers 13 residues. The CDR3 region is CATQGTTNEKLFF. Written as DNA, the CDR3 is TGTGCCACCCAGGGTACAACTAATGAAAAACTGTTTTTT.

V and J are TRBV4-3 and TRBJ2-1; no clear D gene. The CDR3 spans 15 residues. V gave up 1 base and J gave up 9 bases, with 16 bases separating them. The V gene's germline CDR1 is LGHNA and CDR2 YSLEER. The CDR3 loop is CASSQVSGSNGEQFF. As DNA, the CDR3 is TGCGCCAGCAGCCAAGTGAGTGGTAGCAATGGTGAGCAGTTCTTC.

This rearrangement joins TRBV7-8 to TRBJ2-7; the match to TRBD1 covers 7 bases. Germline CDR1 SGHVS, CDR2 FQNEAQ. V shed 2 bases, J shed 2 bases, and the junction held 6 bases outside the gene matches. CDR3 length: 15 residues. DNA for the CDR3: TGTGCCAGCAGCTTATTTGCCGGGACAGCCTACGAGCAGTACTTC. Its translation is CASSLFAGTAYEQYF.

The chain uses TRBV4-2 and TRBJ1-2; D gene ambiguous. The CDR3 is 13 amino acids. Trimming removed 3 bases from V and 10 bases from J, with 15 bases in between. CDR1 and CDR2 from the germline V gene are LGHNA and YNFKEQ. This CDR3 reads CASSQALKTDYTF. The CDR3 DNA reads TGTGCCAGCAGCCAGGCCCTTAAGACGGACTACACCTTC.

The chain employs TRBV9 and TRBJ1-2; a possible D gene is TRBD1 (5 bases). Trimming took off 3 bases at V and 5 bases at J, with 17 bases between the two ends. The CDR3 length is 15 residues. CDR1 SGDLS and CDR2 YYNGEE come from the germline V gene. CDR3 sequence (DNA): TGTGCCAGCAGCGGAGAGACCGGGACGGATTATGGCTACACCTTC. Amino acid sequence: CASSGETGTDYGYTF.

The chain combines TRBV7-9 with TRBJ2-6, with D uncertain. This CDR3 has 12 residues. Germline V gene lookup returns CDR1 SEHNR and CDR2 FQNEAQ (reference sequence). V was clipped by 3 bases and J by 13 bases, with 10 bases between them. The CDR3 sequence: CASSFGLGVLTF. The CDR3 DNA sequence: TGTGCCAGCAGCTTCGGGCTGGGGGTCCTGACTTTC.

Concerning this clone itself: Germline and junction disagree at one end, which may indicate a read error. The chain uses TRBV6-4 and TRBJ2-5, with D possibly matching TRBD1 (6 bases). The CDR3 is made up of 11 amino acids. Germline assignment: CDR1 MRHNA and CDR2 SNTAGT. This CDR3 is CASRPHGTFNF. As DNA, the CDR3 is TGTGCCAGCAGGCCCCACGGGACATTCAACTTC.